Listed below are T cell receptor beta chains from one sample, sequenced in a study of CD8+CD57+ T cells in acquired aplastic anemia. TCRdb independently ran MiXCR on the reads; one entry per CDR3 protein. The sample yields about 270,000 distinct CDR3 sequences, 55% to 65% seen once. The sample was sorted CD4+, CD8+, or CD8+CD57+ T cells (not recorded which) from PBMCs. These TCRs come from a human donor with severe aplastic anemia or a healthy control (not recorded which). The CDR3 runs from the conserved cysteine through the conserved F or W. The D gene is left open where the match is weak. Size values are once, few and many counts, or a class for expanded clones, and some rows have none.

. TRBJ2-7 TRBV2 . TGTGCCAGCAGCTTAAGGTGGGACGGGGACCCCTACGAGCAGTACTTC CASSLRWDGDPYEQYF
. TRBJ1-2 TRBV7-8 . TGTGCCAGCAGTTACCTCAGAGACTTTGGCTACACCTTC CASSYLRDFGYTF
. TRBJ1-2 TRBV4-2 many TGTGCCAGCAGCCAAGAAAGCACTCCCGGACACTATGGCTACACCTTC CASSQESTPGHYGYTF
TRBD2 TRBJ2-3 TRBV5-1 . TGCGCCAGCAGCAGGTGGGCCAGCGGGGGGACCACAGATACGCAGTATTTT CASSRWASGGTTDTQYF
. TRBJ1-1 TRBV2 . TGTGCCAGCAGGGCCGACTTCCCGGAGAGCACTGAAGCTTTCTTT CASRADFPESTEAFF
. TRBJ2-5 TRBV7-7 . TGTGCTAGCAGCTCCGGAACACAAGAGACCCAGTACTTC CASSSGTQETQYF
. TRBJ1-6 TRBV12-3/TRBV12-4 . TGTGCCAGCAGTGTAATAGATTCACCCCTCCACTTT CASSVIDSPLHF
TRBD2 TRBJ2-1 TRBV20-1 . TGCAGTGCTAGGGGACTAGCGGAATACAATGAGCAGTTCTTC CSARGLAEYNEQFF
. TRBJ2-5 TRBV7-7 . TGTGCCAGCAGCTCCGGCAGGGTATGGCAAGAGACCCAGTACTTC CASSSGRVWQETQYF
. TRBJ1-3 TRBV7-9 . TGTGCCACCAAGGGGGGAGGAAACACCATATATTTT CATKGGGNTIYF
TRBD1 TRBJ1-2 TRBV5-1 . TGCGCCAGCAGCCTCAGGGGGACAGATGGCTACACCTTC CASSLRGTDGYTF
. TRBJ2-3 TRBV11-2 . TGTGCCAGCAGCTTAGGGGCCTCTAGCACAGATACACAGTATTTT CASSLGASSTDTQYF
. TRBJ1-2 TRBV28 . TGTGCCAGCAACTTCGGGCCTTACTATGGCTACACCTTC CASNFGPYYGYTF
TRBD1 TRBJ2-5 TRBV6-5 . TGTGCCAGCAGTTGGACAGGGATTTCATTC CASSWTGISF
. TRBJ2-3 TRBV30 . TGTGCCTGGGTAACTTCAGGGTTGGATACGCAGTATTTT CAWVTSGLDTQYF
. TRBJ2-2 TRBV20-1 . TGCAGTGCACCAATATACACCGGGGAGCTGTTTTTT CSAPIYTGELFF
TRBD1 TRBJ2-2 TRBV5-6 many TGTGCCAGCAGCTATTACGACAGGGTGACCACCGGGGAGCTGTTTTTT CASSYYDRVTTGELFF
. TRBJ2-1 TRBV20-1 . TGCAGTGCTAGGCAACTGGGAGGCCGTAGTGAGCAGTTCTTC CSARQLGGRSEQFF
. TRBJ2-3 TRBV20-1 . TGCAGTGCTAGAGTGGGCCCCACAGACGATACGCAGTATTTT CSARVGPTDDTQYF
. TRBJ2-3 TRBV7-2 . TGTGCCAGCAGCTTTTTTGGGAGCACAGATACGCAGTATTTT CASSFFGSTDTQYF
. TRBJ2-7 TRBV20-1 . TGCAGTGCTAGACCGACCGAGCAGTACTTC CSARPTEQYF
. TRBJ1-1 TRBV6-1 many TGTGCCAGCAGTGAAGGTCCCCCATACACTGAAGCTTTCTTT CASSEGPPYTEAFF
TRBD1 TRBJ2-1 TRBV29-1 few TGCAGCGTGAGGGGGCAGGTCGATGAGCAGTTCTTC CSVRGQVDEQFF
. TRBJ2-1 TRBV12-3/TRBV12-4 . TGTGCCAGCAGTTTCAACTCCTACAATGAGCAGTTCTTC CASSFNSYNEQFF
TRBD2 TRBJ2-5 TRBV15 . TGTGCCAGCAGTGATGTGGGGCGGGGGGGCAGGGAGACCCAGTACTTC CASSDVGRGGRETQYF
. TRBJ1-5 TRBV9 . TGTGCCAGCAGGGGTAACTACCAGCCCCAGCATTTT CASRGNYQPQHF
TRBD1 TRBJ2-7 TRBV7-3 many TGTGCCAGCAGCCGGACAGGGCACGAGCAGTACTTC CASSRTGHEQYF
. TRBJ1-2 TRBV10-3 . TGTGCCATCAGTGACCTATGGGATGGCTACACCTTC CAISDLWDGYTF
. TRBJ2-5 TRBV2 many TGTGCCAGCACCGTACCTGACAGGTTCTCAACCGGGGAGACCCAGTACTTC CASTVPDRFSTGETQYF
. TRBJ1-2 TRBV29-1 once TGCAGCGGGAGAACTAACTATGGCTACACCTTC CSGRTNYGYTF
. TRBJ1-1 TRBV7-9 . TGTGCCAGCAGCTTAGCCCCTCCCCTGACGGCGAGGAACACTGAAGCTTTCTTT CASSLAPPLTARNTEAFF
TRBD2 TRBJ2-1 TRBV5-1 many TGCGCCAGCAGCACTGGGACTAGCGGGGGGGGACACGGGGAGCAGTTCTTC CASSTGTSGGGHGEQFF
. TRBJ1-5 TRBV2 . TGTCCGCCCTTAGGGGATCGCAATCAGCCCCAGCATTTT CPPLGDRNQPQHF
TRBD2 TRBJ2-7 TRBV5-1 many TGCGCCAGCAGCTTGCAGGGAGGGTACGAGCAGTACTTC CASSLQGGYEQYF
. TRBJ1-6 TRBV2 . TGTGCCAGCAGTGAAGAAGGGACAATGGGGTCACCCCTCCACTTT CASSEEGTMGSPLHF
TRBD1 TRBJ2-7 TRBV5-6 many TGTGCCAGCAGCTTTGGGACAGGGTTTGGGTACTTC CASSFGTGFGYF
. TRBJ1-5 TRBV2 many TGTGCCAGCAGTTGGAATAGCAATCAGCCCCAGCATTTT CASSWNSNQPQHF
TRBD1 TRBJ1-6 TRBV19 . TGTGCCAGTCGCAGACAGGGCGGCTCCTATAATTCACCCCTCCACTTT CASRRQGGSYNSPLHF
. TRBJ1-1 TRBV20-1 . TGCAGTGCTATTCGATCAGGGGAAACTGAAGCTTTCTTT CSAIRSGETEAFF
. TRBJ1-2 TRBV10-3 . TGTGCCATCACTCCCGACAGAGCGTATTGCTGCACCTTC CAITPDRAYCCTF
TRBD1 TRBJ1-5 TRBV15 many TGTGCCACCAGCATGACAGGGGCTGGAAGTCAGCCCCAGCATTTT CATSMTGAGSQPQHF